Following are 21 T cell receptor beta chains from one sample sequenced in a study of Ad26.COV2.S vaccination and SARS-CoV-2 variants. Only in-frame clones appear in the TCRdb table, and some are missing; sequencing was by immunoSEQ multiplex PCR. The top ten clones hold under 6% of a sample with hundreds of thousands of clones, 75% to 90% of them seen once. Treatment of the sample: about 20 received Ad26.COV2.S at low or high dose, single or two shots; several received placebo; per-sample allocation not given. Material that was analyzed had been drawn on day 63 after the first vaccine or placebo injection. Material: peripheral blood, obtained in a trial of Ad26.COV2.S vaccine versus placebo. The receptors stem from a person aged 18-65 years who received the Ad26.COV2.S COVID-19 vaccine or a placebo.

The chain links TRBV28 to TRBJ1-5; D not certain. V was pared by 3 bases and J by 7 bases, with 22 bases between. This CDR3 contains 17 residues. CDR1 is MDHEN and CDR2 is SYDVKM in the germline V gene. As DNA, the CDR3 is TGTGCCAGCAGTTTTTACCAAGGCAGCGCCTCGCGCCAGCCCCAGCATTTT. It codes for CASSFYQGSASRQPQHF.

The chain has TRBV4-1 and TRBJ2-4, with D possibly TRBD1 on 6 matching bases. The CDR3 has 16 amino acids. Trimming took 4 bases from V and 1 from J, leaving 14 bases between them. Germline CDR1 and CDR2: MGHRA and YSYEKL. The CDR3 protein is CASSPFAGVAKNIQYF. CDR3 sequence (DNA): TGCGCCAGCAGCCCCTTCGCAGGGGTGGCCAAAAACATTCAGTACTTC.

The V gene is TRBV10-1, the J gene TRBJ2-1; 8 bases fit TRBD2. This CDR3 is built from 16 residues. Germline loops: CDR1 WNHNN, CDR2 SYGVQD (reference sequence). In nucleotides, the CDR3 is TGCGCGCCAGCGGGGTTCAGCGGGGGCGGCTACAATGAGCAGTTCTTC. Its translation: CAPAGFSGGGYNEQFF.

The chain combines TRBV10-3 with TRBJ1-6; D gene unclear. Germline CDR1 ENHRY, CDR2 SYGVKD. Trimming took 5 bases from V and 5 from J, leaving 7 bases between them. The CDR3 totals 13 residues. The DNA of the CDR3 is TGTGCCATCAGTACTGGGAATAATTCACCCCTCCACTTT. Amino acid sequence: CAISTGNNSPLHF.

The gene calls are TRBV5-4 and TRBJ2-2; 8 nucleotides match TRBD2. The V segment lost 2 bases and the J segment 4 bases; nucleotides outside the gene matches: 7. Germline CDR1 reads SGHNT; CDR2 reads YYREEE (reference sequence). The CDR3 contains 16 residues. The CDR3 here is CASSFGLAPGTGELFF. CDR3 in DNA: TGTGCCAGCAGCTTCGGACTAGCCCCGGGCACCGGGGAGCTGTTTTTT.

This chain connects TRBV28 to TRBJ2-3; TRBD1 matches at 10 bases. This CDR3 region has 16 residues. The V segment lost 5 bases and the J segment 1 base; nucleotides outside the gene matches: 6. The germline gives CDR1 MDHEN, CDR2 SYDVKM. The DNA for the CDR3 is TGTGCCAGCAGTGGGAGACAGGGGGCTCGCACAGATACGCAGTATTTT. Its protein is CASSGRQGARTDTQYF.

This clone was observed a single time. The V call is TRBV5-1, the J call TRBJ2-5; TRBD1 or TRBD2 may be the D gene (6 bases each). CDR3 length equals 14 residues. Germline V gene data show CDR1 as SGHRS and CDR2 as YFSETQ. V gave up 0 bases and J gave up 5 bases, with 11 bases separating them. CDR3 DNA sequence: TGCGCCAGCAGCTTGGCAAGGGGGGAGGAGACCCAGTACTTC. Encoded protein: CASSLARGEETQYF. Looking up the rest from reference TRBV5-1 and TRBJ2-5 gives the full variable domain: KAGVTQTPRYLIKTRGQQVTLSCSPISGHRSVSWYQQTPGQGLQFLFEYFSETQRNKGNFPGRFSGRQFSNSRSEMNVSTLELGDSALYLCASSLARGEETQYFGPGTRLLVL.

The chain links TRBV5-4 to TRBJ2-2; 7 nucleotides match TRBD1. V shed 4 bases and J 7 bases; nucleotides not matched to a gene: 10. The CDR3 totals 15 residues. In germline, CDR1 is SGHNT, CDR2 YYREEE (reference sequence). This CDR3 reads CASSPRGGEGGELFF. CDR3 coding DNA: TGTGCCAGCAGCCCCAGAGGGGGCGAAGGCGGGGAGCTGTTTTTT.

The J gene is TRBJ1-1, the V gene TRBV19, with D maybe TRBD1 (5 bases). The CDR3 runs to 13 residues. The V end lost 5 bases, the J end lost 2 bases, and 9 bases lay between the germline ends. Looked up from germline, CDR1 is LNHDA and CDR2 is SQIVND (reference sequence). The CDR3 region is CASSSQGNTEAFF. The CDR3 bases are TGTGCCAGTAGTTCTCAGGGAAACACTGAAGCTTTCTTT.

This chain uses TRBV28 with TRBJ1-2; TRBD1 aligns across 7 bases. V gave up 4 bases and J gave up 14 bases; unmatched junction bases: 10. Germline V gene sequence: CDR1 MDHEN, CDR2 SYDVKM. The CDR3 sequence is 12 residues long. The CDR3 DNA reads TGTGCCAGCAGTTCCCAGACAGGGTTTATTACCTTC. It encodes CASSSQTGFITF.

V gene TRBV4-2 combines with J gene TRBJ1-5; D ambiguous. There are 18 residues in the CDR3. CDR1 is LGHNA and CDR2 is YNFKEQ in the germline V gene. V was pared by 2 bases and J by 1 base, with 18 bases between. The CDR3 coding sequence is TGTGCCAGCAGCCAATCCACGGGTAATTTGCGGAGCAATCAGCCCCAGCATTTT. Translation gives CASSQSTGNLRSNQPQHF.

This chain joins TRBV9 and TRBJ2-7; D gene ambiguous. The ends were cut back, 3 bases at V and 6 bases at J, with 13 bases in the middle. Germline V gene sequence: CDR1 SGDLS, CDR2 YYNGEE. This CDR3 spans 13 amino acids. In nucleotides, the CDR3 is TGTGCCAGCAGCGCAAGTGAGGCCGGCGAGCAGTACTTC. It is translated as CASSASEAGEQYF.

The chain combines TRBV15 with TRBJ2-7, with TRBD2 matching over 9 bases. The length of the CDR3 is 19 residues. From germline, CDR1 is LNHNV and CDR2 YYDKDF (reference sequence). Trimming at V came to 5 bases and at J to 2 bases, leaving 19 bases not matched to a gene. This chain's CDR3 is CATSEFKVAGDIAAYEQYF. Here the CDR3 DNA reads TGTGCCACCAGCGAATTTAAGGTAGCGGGAGACATAGCTGCCTACGAGCAGTACTTC.

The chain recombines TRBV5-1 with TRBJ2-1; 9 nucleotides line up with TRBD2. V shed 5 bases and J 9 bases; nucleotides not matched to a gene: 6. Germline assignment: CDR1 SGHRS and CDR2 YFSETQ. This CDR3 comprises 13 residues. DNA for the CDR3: TGCGCCAGCAGTTTAGCGGGAGCTGGTGAGCAGTTCTTC. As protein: CASSLAGAGEQFF. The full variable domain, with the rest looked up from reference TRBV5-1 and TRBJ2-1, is KAGVTQTPRYLIKTRGQQVTLSCSPISGHRSVSWYQQTPGQGLQFLFEYFSETQRNKGNFPGRFSGRQFSNSRSEMNVSTLELGDSALYLCASSLAGAGEQFFGPGTRLTVL.

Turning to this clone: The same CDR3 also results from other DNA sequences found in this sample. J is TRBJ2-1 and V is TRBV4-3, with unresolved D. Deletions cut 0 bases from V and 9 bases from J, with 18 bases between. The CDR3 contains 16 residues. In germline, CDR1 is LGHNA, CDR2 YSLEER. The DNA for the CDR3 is TGCGCCAGCAGCCAAGATAGAAGTTTTAGTTCCGGTGAGCAGTTCTTC. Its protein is CASSQDRSFSSGEQFF.

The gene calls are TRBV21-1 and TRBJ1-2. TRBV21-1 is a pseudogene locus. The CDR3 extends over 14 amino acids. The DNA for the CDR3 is TGTGCCAGCAGCAAAATGTCCGATAACTATGGCTACACCTTC. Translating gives CASSKMSDNYGYTF.

CDR3 sequence: CASSLLGGDPFEQYF. The DNA for the CDR3 is TGTGCCAGCAGCTTATTGGGGGGGGACCCCTTTGAGCAGTACTTC. This rearrangement joins TRBV7-9 to TRBJ2-7; 7 bases match TRBD2. Germline-derived CDR1 and CDR2 are SEHNR and FQNEAQ (reference sequence). The CDR3 is 15 amino acids. The ends lost 2 bases at V and 7 bases at J; junction bases unmatched: 11.

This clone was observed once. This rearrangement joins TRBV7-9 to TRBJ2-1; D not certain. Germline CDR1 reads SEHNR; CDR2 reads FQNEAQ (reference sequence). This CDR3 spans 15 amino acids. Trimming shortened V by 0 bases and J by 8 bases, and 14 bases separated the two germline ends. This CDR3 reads CASSLALVPRDEQFF. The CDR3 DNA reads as TGTGCCAGCAGCTTAGCCCTAGTACCGCGAGATGAGCAGTTCTTC.

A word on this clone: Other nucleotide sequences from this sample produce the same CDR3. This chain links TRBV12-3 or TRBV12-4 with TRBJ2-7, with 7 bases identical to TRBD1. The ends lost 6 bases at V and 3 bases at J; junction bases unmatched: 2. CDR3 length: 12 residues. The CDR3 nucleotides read TGTGCCAGCAGCCGACAGGGCTACGAGCAGTACTTC. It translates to CASSRQGYEQYF.

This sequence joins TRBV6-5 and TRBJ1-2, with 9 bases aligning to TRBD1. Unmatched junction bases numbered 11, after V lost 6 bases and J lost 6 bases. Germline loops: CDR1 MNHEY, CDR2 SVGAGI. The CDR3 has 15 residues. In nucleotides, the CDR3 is TGTGCCAGCAGGGACAGGGGAGCAGTCGGGGATGGCTACACCTTC. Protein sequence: CASRDRGAVGDGYTF.

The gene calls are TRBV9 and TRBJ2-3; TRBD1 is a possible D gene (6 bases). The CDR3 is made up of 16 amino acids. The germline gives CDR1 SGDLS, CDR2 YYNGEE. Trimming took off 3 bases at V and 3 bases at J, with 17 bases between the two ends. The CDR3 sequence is CASSAGPPTGTDTQYF. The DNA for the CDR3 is TGTGCCAGCAGCGCCGGGCCACCTACAGGGACAGATACGCAGTATTTT.